This T cell receptor (beta chain) was captured in a study of blood T cell repertoires in COVID-19. Study-level background: Both acute and convalescent COVID-19 samples were obtained from the United States, Italy and Spain. PBMCs, B-cell-depleted T cells, or T cells provided the cDNA or gDNA that made up the material.

Authors' analysis steps: Nucleated cell number was recorded as an estimate derived from reference gene primer amplification. Sequenced by immunoSEQ multiplex PCR; TCRdb stores in-frame clones only, minus some. The V and J calls and clone size are taken from that table; D and trimming were inferred from the DNA. This sample has about 37,000 clones; around 87% occur once, and the top ten carry 35% to 55%. This clonotype was obtained from a human donor in a cohort sampled during active COVID-19. Sequenced sample: peripheral blood.

CDR3 in amino acids: CASSPGTPQQYF. The CDR3 region has the DNA TGCGCCAGCAGCCCCGGGACACCTCAGCAGTACTTC. The chain carries TRBV5-1 and TRBJ2-7; D is perhaps TRBD1 (6 bases). The CDR3 has 12 amino acids. Germline CDR1 is SGHRS and CDR2 is YFSETQ. V was shortened by 4 bases and J by 8 bases, with 13 bases between the two germline ends.